This T cell receptor beta chain was found in a study of human T cells and chemical hapten exposure. Study-wide context: Patients, largely female, had alopecia areata, totalis or universalis.

Study findings and constraints: DPC sensitization did not alter TCRs above 1 in 1000 frequency.

The time point is: patch test 1, 2 weeks after DPC sensitization. Sample treatment: therapeutic diphenylcyclopropenone sensitization with weekly scalp DPC. J lost 0 bases, V lost 3 bases, and 2 bases had no gene match. This CDR3 has 14 residues. Looked up from germline, CDR1 is MDHEN and CDR2 is SYDVKM. This clonotype was observed many times. Its matching antigen is unknown. Individual cDNA molecules had unique molecular identifiers attached to them by the library. MiXCR, run by TCRdb on the RACE reads, gives a single entry per CDR3 protein. Of 300,000 to 400,000 distinct CDR3 sequences listed, approximately 6.3% are singletons.

Sample: whole blood, taken in connection with sensitization to the hapten diphenylcyclopropenone (DPC). The genes are TRBV28 and TRBJ2-7; 7 bases are a match to TRBD1. The sequence was collected from a woman younger than 35 with alopecia areata. Some clones in this sample may be carry-over from other donors' samples. The CDR3: CASSLAGGSYEQYF. The CDR3 nucleotides are TGTGCCAGCAGTTTGGCAGGGGGCTCCTACGAGCAGTACTTC.